This is a list of T cell receptor beta chains from one sample in a study of cytomegalovirus exposure and HLA in healthy donors. The data were produced by immunoSEQ multiplex PCR, yet TCRdb's version contains in-frame clones alone and is incomplete. In the table there are 100,000 to 150,000 clones, about two thirds of which are singletons. Input material: PBMCs. These receptors were collected from a man aged 55 to 70 in good health and CMV-seropositive. The CDR3 runs from the conserved cysteine through the conserved F or W. Fields, in order: V gene, clone size, J gene, D gene, CDR3 DNA, CDR3 protein. D genes are given only for firm matches. Rows may omit the clone size; those that give it use once, few, many or a size class.

TRBV5-6	.	TRBJ1-2	TRBD1	TGTGCCAGCAGCGCGGCCGACAGGGCCACGCGCGGCGGCTACACCTTC	CASSAADRATRGGYTF
TRBV5-1	.	TRBJ2-1	TRBD1	TGCGCCAGCAGCTCAAGACCACAGGGGGGCGGGCAGTTCTTC	CASSSRPQGGGQFF
TRBV6-5	.	TRBJ2-7	.	TGTGCCAGCAGTTACTCGACAGTCTACGAGCAGTACTTC	CASSYSTVYEQYF
TRBV29-1	.	TRBJ1-2	TRBD1	TGCAGCGTGGTGGACAGGGGAGGAGGTGGCTACACCTTC	CSVVDRGGGGYTF
TRBV30	.	TRBJ1-2	TRBD1	TGTGCCTGGAGTGTGGACAGGCTCTATGGCTACACCTTC	CAWSVDRLYGYTF
TRBV25-1	.	TRBJ2-7	.	TGTGCCAGCAGTGATTCCCTCCGCGAGCAGTACTTC	CASSDSLREQYF
TRBV6-1	.	TRBJ1-2	.	TGTGCCAGCAGTGAAGCGCTCGGAGGTTTTGGGGGCTACACCTTC	CASSEALGGFGGYTF
TRBV28	once	TRBJ1-2	.	TGTGCCAGCAGTTTATGGGGCGAAGGCTCAGGCTATGGCTACACCTTC	CASSLWGEGSGYGYTF
TRBV18	.	TRBJ2-6	TRBD2	TGTGCCAGCTCAACTAGCGGGGGGACAGGGGCCAACGTCCTGACTTTC	CASSTSGGTGANVLTF
TRBV27	.	TRBJ2-2	TRBD1	TGTGCCAGCAACCAAAACAGGGGCACCGGGGAGCTGTTTTTT	CASNQNRGTGELFF
TRBV6-1	few	TRBJ1-1	TRBD1	TGTGCCAGCAGGGACAGGGGTGAAGCTTTCTTT	CASRDRGEAFF
TRBV15	.	TRBJ2-7	.	TGTGCCACCAGCAGAGATCTGGTGAGCTACGAGCAGTACTTC	CATSRDLVSYEQYF
TRBV19	.	TRBJ1-6	.	TGTGCCAGTCGACAGCTCTATAATTCACCCCTCCACTTT	CASRQLYNSPLHF
TRBV9	.	TRBJ1-1	TRBD1	TGTGCCAGTTTACAGGGGTGGACTGAAGCTTTCTTT	CASLQGWTEAFF
TRBV18	.	TRBJ2-5	.	TGTGCCAGCTCATCCTTCACCGGGACACAAGAGACCCAGTACTTC	CASSSFTGTQETQYF
TRBV7-9	.	TRBJ2-3	.	TGTGCCAGCAGCTTAGGGACTATTGATACGCAGTATTTT	CASSLGTIDTQYF
TRBV27	.	TRBJ1-5	TRBD1	TGTGCCAGCAGTTTGGGGCGACAGGGAACCTTGAGCAATCAGCCCCAGCATTTT	CASSLGRQGTLSNQPQHF
TRBV6-5	few	TRBJ2-4	.	TGTGCCAGCAGTTACTCAGGGGAAACGAAAAACATTCAGTACTTC	CASSYSGETKNIQYF
TRBV11-2	few	TRBJ2-3	.	TGTGCCAGCAGCACCGAGGGGGGGCCCCCCACAGATACGCAGTATTTT	CASSTEGGPPTDTQYF
TRBV28	.	TRBJ1-2	TRBD1	TGTGCCAGCAGTTTCAGGGGACAGGTTGACTATGGCTACACCTTC	CASSFRGQVDYGYTF
TRBV27	few	TRBJ1-2	.	TGTGCCAGCACCAGTGCGGGGTTCTATGGCTACACCTTC	CASTSAGFYGYTF
TRBV4-2	.	TRBJ1-1	TRBD1	TGTGCCAGCAGCCATCATGGACAGGGTAACGGTGAAGCTTTCTTT	CASSHHGQGNGEAFF
TRBV25-1	.	TRBJ1-3	.	TGTGCCAGCAGTGACGCCTCGAGCTCTGGAAACACCATATATTTT	CASSDASSSGNTIYF
TRBV4-1	.	TRBJ2-3	TRBD2	TGCGCCAGCAGCCAGCCTAGGACTAGGTCGGGTTTGGATACGCAGTATTTT	CASSQPRTRSGLDTQYF
TRBV14	.	TRBJ1-5	.	TGTGCCAGCAGCCAAGAATTGACATCGTCCCAGCATTTT	CASSQELTSSQHF
TRBV2	.	TRBJ2-1	TRBD2	TGTGCCAGCAGTGAAAGGGGACTAGCGGCTTACAATGAGCAGTTCTTC	CASSERGLAAYNEQFF
TRBV5-1	.	TRBJ1-5	.	TGCGACGGCGCGGAAGGTAATCAGCCCCAGCATTTT	CDGAEGNQPQHF
TRBV11-2	.	TRBJ1-1	TRBD1	TGTGCCAGCAGCTTAAGGACAGGCGTCACTGAAGCTTTCTTT	CASSLRTGVTEAFF
TRBV5-1	.	TRBJ1-2	TRBD1	TGCGCCAGCAGCTTGGCCGGGGACAGACAATTTCCCTATGGCTACACCTTC	CASSLAGDRQFPYGYTF
TRBV9	.	TRBJ2-3	TRBD2	TGTGCCAGCAAGCGGGGGGATATGGATACGCAGTATTTT	CASKRGDMDTQYF
TRBV19	.	TRBJ1-3	.	TGTGCCAGTAGTATCCTCGTCCCAGGGGGAAACACCATATATTTT	CASSILVPGGNTIYF
TRBV30	.	TRBJ1-1	.	TGTGCCTGGAGTTCGGGATATGGCACTGAAGCTTTCTTT	CAWSSGYGTEAFF
TRBV5-1	.	TRBJ2-2	TRBD2	TGCGCCAGCAGCCCCCTAGCGGGGGGGCAAACCGGGGAGCTGTTTTTT	CASSPLAGGQTGELFF
TRBV6-5	once	TRBJ1-1	.	TGTGCCAGCAGTTACTCGAACAGGGTCGACACTGAAGCTTTCTTT	CASSYSNRVDTEAFF
TRBV5-1	once	TRBJ1-4	TRBD1	TGCGCCAGCGGAATTACAGGGGCGGAAACTAATGAAAAACTGTTTTTT	CASGITGAETNEKLFF
TRBV28	.	TRBJ2-1	TRBD2	TGTGCCAGCAGTTTTGGTAGGACTAGCGGATACAATGAGCAGTTCTTC	CASSFGRTSGYNEQFF
TRBV23-1	.	TRBJ1-3	TRBD1	TGCGCCAGCAGTCACCCCTCTCCGGGACAGGGAAACACCATATATTTT	CASSHPSPGQGNTIYF
TRBV5-8	.	TRBJ2-7	TRBD2	TGTGCCAGCAGCTTGGCCCGGACTAGCGGGGGAGCCTACGAGCAGTACTTC	CASSLARTSGGAYEQYF
TRBV20-1	.	TRBJ2-3	.	TGCAGTATACAGCTCACAGATACGCAGTATTTT	CSIQLTDTQYF
TRBV27	.	TRBJ1-5	.	TGTGCCAGCAGTTTCCTCGGGGGTCTACAGCCCCAGCATTTT	CASSFLGGLQPQHF
TRBV10-3	.	TRBJ2-7	TRBD2	TGTGCCATCGGGCGGGGGGGCCTTTCAGACGAGCAGTACTTC	CAIGRGGLSDEQYF
TRBV19	once	TRBJ2-7	TRBD1	TGTGCCAGTACCAGGGGGAACATCGGCAACTACGAGCAGTACTTC	CASTRGNIGNYEQYF
TRBV7-2	.	TRBJ1-5	TRBD1	TGTGCCAGCAGCCTTTCGACAGGGGCGCATCAGCCCCAGCATTTT	CASSLSTGAHQPQHF
TRBV27	.	TRBJ1-2	.	TGTGCCAGCAGTTTTCGTGCAGGGAACGGCTACACCTTC	CASSFRAGNGYTF
TRBV9	.	TRBJ1-5	.	TGTGCCAGCAGCCCAGGGTATGGCCAGCCCCAGCATTTT	CASSPGYGQPQHF
TRBV5-5	once	TRBJ2-7	TRBD2	TGTGCCAGCAGCTTGGACGTCTCCTTACGCGGGGGCTCCTACGAGCAGTACTTC	CASSLDVSLRGGSYEQYF
TRBV18	few	TRBJ1-2	.	TGTGCCAGCTCACCTACCACGTTGGCGGACTATGGCTACACCTTC	CASSPTTLADYGYTF
TRBV4-2	.	TRBJ2-7	TRBD2	TGTGCCAGCAGCCAAGAGCGGGGGAGCTCCTACGAGCAGTACTTC	CASSQERGSSYEQYF
TRBV7-6	.	TRBJ2-4	.	TGTGCCAGCAGCTTAGAGTTCGGCCAGGGTTCGAACATTCAGTACTTC	CASSLEFGQGSNIQYF
TRBV7-6	once	TRBJ2-7	.	TGTGCCAGCAGCCCGTGGGGGGGGGCCTCCTACGAGCAGTACTTC	CASSPWGGASYEQYF
TRBV29-1	.	TRBJ2-1	TRBD1	TGCAGCGTCGGGACAGGGGATAATGAGCAGTTCTTC	CSVGTGDNEQFF
TRBV5-4	.	TRBJ1-6	TRBD1	TGTGCCAGCAGCTCCCTTCGAGGACAGGTTATTTCACCCCTCCACTTT	CASSSLRGQVISPLHF
TRBV6-5	.	TRBJ2-7	.	TGTGCCAGCAGTTACGCCGGGATCTCCTACGAGCAGTACTTC	CASSYAGISYEQYF
TRBV5-1	.	TRBJ1-1	.	TGCGCCAGCAGCCCTCGTCGGGAGGCTCTGAACACTGAAGCTTTCTTT	CASSPRREALNTEAFF
TRBV5-4	.	TRBJ2-7	.	TGTGCCAGCAGCTTAAGGGGAACCGAGCAGTACTTC	CASSLRGTEQYF